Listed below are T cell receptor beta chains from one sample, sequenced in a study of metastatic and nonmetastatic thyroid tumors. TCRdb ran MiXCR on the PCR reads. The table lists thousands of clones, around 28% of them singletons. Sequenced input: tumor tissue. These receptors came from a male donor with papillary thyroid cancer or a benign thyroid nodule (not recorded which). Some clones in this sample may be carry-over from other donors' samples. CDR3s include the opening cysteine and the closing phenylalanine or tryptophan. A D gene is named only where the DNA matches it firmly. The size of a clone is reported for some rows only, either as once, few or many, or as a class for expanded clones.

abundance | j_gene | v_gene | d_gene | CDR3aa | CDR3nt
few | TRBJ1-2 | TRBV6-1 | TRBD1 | CASSQGAWGGYTF | TGTGCCAGCAGTCAGGGGGCTTGGGGTGGCTACACCTTC
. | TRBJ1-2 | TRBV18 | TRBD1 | CASSPPLRQGMFGYTF | TGTGCCAGCTCACCACCGCTTAGACAGGGAATGTTTGGCTACACCTTC
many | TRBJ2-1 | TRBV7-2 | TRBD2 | CASGTSGSLIRGEQFF | TGTGCCAGCGGGACTAGCGGGAGCCTCATCCGCGGTGAGCAGTTCTTC
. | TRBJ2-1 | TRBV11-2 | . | CASSPSWGLDEQFF | TGTGCCAGCAGCCCGAGTTGGGGGCTCGATGAGCAGTTCTTC
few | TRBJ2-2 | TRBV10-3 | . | CAISESSPGELFF | TGTGCCATCAGTGAGTCTTCTCCCGGGGAGCTGTTTTTT
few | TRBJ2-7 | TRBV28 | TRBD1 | CASSSPPGQGKRYEQYF | TGTGCCAGCAGTTCCCCACCGGGACAGGGGAAGAGGTACGAGCAGTACTTC
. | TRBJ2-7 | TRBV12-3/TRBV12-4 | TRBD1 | CASSSGQGASYEQYF | TGTGCCAGCAGTTCCGGACAGGGGGCTTCCTACGAGCAGTACTTC
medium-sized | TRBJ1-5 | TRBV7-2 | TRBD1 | CASSPDRAPYQPQHF | TGTGCCAGCAGCCCGGACAGGGCCCCTTATCAGCCCCAGCATTTT
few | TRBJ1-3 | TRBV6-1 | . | CASSGAGNTIYF | TGTGCCAGCAGCGGGGCTGGAAACACCATATATTTT
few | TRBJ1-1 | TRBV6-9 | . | CASSYPTEAFF | TGTGCCAGCAGTTATCCCACTGAAGCTTTCTTT
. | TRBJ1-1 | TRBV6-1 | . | CASSETLEGVRTEAFF | TGTGCCAGCAGTGAAACGCTTGAGGGGGTTCGCACTGAAGCTTTCTTT
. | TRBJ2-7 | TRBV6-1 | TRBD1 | CASSSDGTGAYEQYF | TGTGCCAGCAGTTCGGATGGGACAGGGGCCTACGAGCAGTACTTC
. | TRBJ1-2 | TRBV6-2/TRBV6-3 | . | CASSPGGYDYGYTF | TGTGCCAGCAGCCCCGGGGGATACGACTATGGCTACACCTTC
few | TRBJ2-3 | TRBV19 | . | CASSLLADTQYF | TGTGCCAGTAGCTTACTAGCAGATACGCAGTATTTT
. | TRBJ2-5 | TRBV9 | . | CASSVGAYGETQYF | TGTGCCAGCAGCGTAGGGGCCTATGGAGAGACCCAGTACTTC
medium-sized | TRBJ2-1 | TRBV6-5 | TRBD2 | CASSYAFTSGSEQFF | TGTGCCAGCAGTTACGCGTTTACTAGCGGGAGTGAGCAGTTCTTC
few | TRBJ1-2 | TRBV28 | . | CASRLTGPQGYGYTF | TGTGCCAGCAGACTAACCGGGCCACAGGGATATGGCTACACCTTC
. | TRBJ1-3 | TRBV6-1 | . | CASSRLWGSGNTIYF | TGTGCCAGCAGTCGACTCTGGGGGTCTGGAAACACCATATATTTT
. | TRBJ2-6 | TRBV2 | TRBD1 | CASGAQRGDRFSSGANVLTF | TGTGCCAGCGGTGCCCAGAGGGGGGACAGGTTTAGCTCTGGGGCCAACGTCCTGACTTTC
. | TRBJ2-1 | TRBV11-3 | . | CASRDYQNNEQFF | TGTGCCAGCAGGGACTACCAAAACAATGAGCAGTTCTTC
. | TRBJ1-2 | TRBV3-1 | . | CASSQGISAGQSGYTF | TGTGCCAGCAGTCAGGGTATATCGGCAGGGCAAAGTGGCTACACCTTC
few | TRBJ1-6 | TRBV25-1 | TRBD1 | CASSESRTGVSHLHF | TGTGCCAGCAGTGAATCGAGGACAGGGGTATCACACCTCCACTTT
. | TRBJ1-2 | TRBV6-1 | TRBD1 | CASRNPGGDYGYTF | TGTGCCAGCAGGAACCCAGGGGGAGACTATGGCTACACCTTC
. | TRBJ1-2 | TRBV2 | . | CASSEDGRRDYGYTF | TGTGCCAGCAGTGAGGATGGCAGGAGGGACTATGGCTACACCTTC
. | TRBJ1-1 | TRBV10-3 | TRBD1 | CATRRPSGQGNTEAFF | TGTGCCACTAGAAGGCCCTCGGGACAGGGGAACACTGAAGCTTTCTTT